These T cell receptor beta chains were read from a single sample in a study of T cell responses to AZD1222 COVID-19 vaccine. The table came from immunoSEQ multiplex PCR; TCRdb's copy has only in-frame clones and leaves some out. The sample has about 170,000 clones, roughly nine tenths seen once. Sequenced here: peripheral blood, sampled on day 0 of AZD1222 vaccination. These receptors were collected from an adult in good health. Each CDR3 is given with its conserved first and last residue. The D gene is left open where the match is weak. Some rows have no size entry. The others give once, few or many, or a class for an expanded clone.

>TRBD2|-|TRBJ2-1|TRBV6-5
CASSYPTSGGAYEQFF
TGTGCCAGCAGTTACCCCACTAGCGGGGGGGCATATGAGCAGTTCTTC
>-|-|TRBJ2-3|TRBV30
CAWSPSDDTQYF
TGTGCCTGGTCGCCCTCCGATGATACGCAGTATTTT
>TRBD1|once|TRBJ2-7|TRBV4-1
CASSIGTGSSYEQYF
TGCGCCAGCAGCATCGGGACAGGGAGCTCCTACGAGCAGTACTTC
>-|once|TRBJ2-5|TRBV9
CASSPTPQETQYF
TGTGCCAGCAGCCCGACACCCCAAGAGACCCAGTACTTC
>-|-|TRBJ1-1|TRBV5-1
CASSSSRVWDTEAFF
TGCGCCAGCAGCTCGTCGCGGGTGTGGGACACTGAAGCTTTCTTT
>-|-|TRBJ2-5|TRBV3-1/TRBV3-2
CASSQGSSHQETQYF
TGTGCCAGCAGCCAAGGTTCTAGCCATCAAGAGACCCAGTACTTC
>-|-|TRBJ2-3|TRBV7-9
CASSLYAAGTDTQYF
TGTGCCAGCAGCTTATATGCGGCCGGCACAGATACGCAGTATTTT
>TRBD2|-|TRBJ2-7|TRBV6-2/TRBV6-3
CASRPPSGGLYEQYF
TGTGCCAGCAGACCTCCTAGCGGGGGGCTCTACGAGCAGTACTTC
>-|-|TRBJ2-1|TRBV7-9
CASSLSRGTIDEQFF
TGTGCCAGCAGCTTATCCCGGGGGACAATCGATGAGCAGTTCTTC
>-|-|TRBJ2-6|TRBV11-2
CASSLDSGSGANVLTF
TGTGCCAGCAGCTTAGATTCCGGGTCTGGGGCCAACGTCCTGACTTTC
>-|-|TRBJ2-7|TRBV7-2
CASSLAPGTEQYF
TGTGCCAGCAGCTTAGCCCCTGGTACCGAGCAGTACTTC
>TRBD1|-|TRBJ2-1|TRBV6-1
CASSVAGTGNEQFF
TGTGCCAGCAGTGTAGCCGGGACAGGCAATGAGCAGTTCTTC
>TRBD1|-|TRBJ2-3|TRBV7-6
CASSSLGQAPTDTQYF
TGTGCCAGCAGCTCCCTCGGACAGGCGCCCACAGATACGCAGTATTTT
>TRBD1|-|TRBJ1-2|TRBV5-1
CASSRSTGTYGYTF
TGCGCCAGCAGCCGTTCGACAGGGACCTATGGCTACACCTTC
>-|few|TRBJ1-3|TRBV24-1
CATSDPPGNTIYF
TGTGCCACCAGTGATCCCCCTGGAAACACCATATATTTT
>-|-|TRBJ2-5|TRBV19
CASSVSETQYF
TGTGCCAGTAGTGTATCCGAGACCCAGTACTTC
>TRBD1|-|TRBJ1-5|TRBV18
CASSRDRDQPQHF
TGTGCCAGCTCACGTGACAGGGATCAGCCCCAGCATTTT
>TRBD2|-|TRBJ2-1|TRBV3-1/TRBV3-2
CASTHEGTSGYNEQFF
TGTGCCAGCACCCACGAGGGGACTAGCGGATACAATGAGCAGTTCTTC
>-|-|TRBJ1-5|TRBV7-8
CASRSGAGKDQPQHF
TGTGCCAGCCGCTCGGGGGCAGGGAAAGATCAGCCCCAGCATTTT
>TRBD2|few|TRBJ2-3|TRBV6-2/TRBV6-3
CASSYGSGTNTDTQYF
TGTGCCAGCAGTTACGGTAGCGGGACGAACACAGATACGCAGTATTTT
>TRBD1|-|TRBJ1-6|TRBV28
CASSLIGTGASPLHF
TGTGCCAGCAGTTTAATCGGGACAGGGGCTTCACCCCTCCACTTT
>TRBD2|-|TRBJ2-7|TRBV27
CASSALAGGHEQYF
TGTGCCAGCAGTGCGCTAGCGGGGGGCCACGAGCAGTACTTC
>TRBD2|-|TRBJ2-3|TRBV11-2
CASSSGLGLGTDTQYF
TGTGCCAGCAGCTCGGGACTAGGTCTGGGCACAGATACGCAGTATTTT
>-|-|TRBJ2-7|TRBV5-4
CASSPNSQGSYEQYF
TGTGCCAGCAGCCCGAACTCCCAGGGCTCCTACGAGCAGTACTTC
>-|-|TRBJ2-7|TRBV7-9
CASSSWYYEQYF
TGTGCCAGCAGCTCCTGGTACTACGAGCAGTACTTC
>-|-|TRBJ2-1|TRBV4-3
CASSQVLF
TGCGCCAGCAGCCAGGTGCTCTTC
>-|-|TRBJ2-5|TRBV5-4
CASSLLREETQYF
TGTGCCAGCAGCTTGCTACGGGAAGAGACCCAGTACTTC